This T cell receptor (beta chain) is drawn from a study of early T cells in non-severe SARS-CoV-2 infection. Study information: The input, bulk RNA from unsorted whole blood, was sequenced, and chains were unpaired.

The germline CDR1 and CDR2 sequences are GTSNPN and SVGIG (reference sequence). The J segment lost 4 bases and the V segment lost 1 base, leaving 9 bases of the junction unmatched. The CDR3 length is 15 residues. The TCR library protocol attached unique molecular identifiers to the individual cDNA molecules. TCRdb re-called the 5' RACE reads through MiXCR, storing one row per CDR3 protein. The data hold about 38,000 distinct CDR3 sequences, with about 5% observed a single time. Study-wide results and caveats: Anti-spike CD8 responses were favored in VDJdb matching, and private and CD4 specificities were missed.

At least ten counts were recorded for this clonotype. The antigen remains unidentified. V gene TRBV30 combines with J gene TRBJ2-7; 8 bases are shared with TRBD1. The sample consisted of whole blood. The clonotype originates from an adult who was a healthcare worker with PCR-confirmed SARS-CoV-2 infection or an uninfected control (not recorded which). For the CDR3, the DNA is TGTGCCTGGAGTGCCGGGGGACAGGTGCAATACGAGCAGTACTTC. Translating gives CAWSAGGQVQYEQYF.